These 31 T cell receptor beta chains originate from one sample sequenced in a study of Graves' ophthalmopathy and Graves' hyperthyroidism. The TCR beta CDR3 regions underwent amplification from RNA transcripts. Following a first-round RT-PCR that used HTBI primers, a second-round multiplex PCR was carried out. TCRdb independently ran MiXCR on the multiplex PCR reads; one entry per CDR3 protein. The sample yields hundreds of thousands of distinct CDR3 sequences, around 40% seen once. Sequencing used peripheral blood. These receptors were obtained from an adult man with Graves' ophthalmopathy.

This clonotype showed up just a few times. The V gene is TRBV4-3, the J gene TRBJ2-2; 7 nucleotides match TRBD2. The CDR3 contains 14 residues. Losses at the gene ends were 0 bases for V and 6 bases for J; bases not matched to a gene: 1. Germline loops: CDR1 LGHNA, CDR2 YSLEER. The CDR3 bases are TGCGCCAGCAGCCAAGATGGGAGGGCCGGGGAGCTGTTTTTT. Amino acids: CASSQDGRAGELFF.

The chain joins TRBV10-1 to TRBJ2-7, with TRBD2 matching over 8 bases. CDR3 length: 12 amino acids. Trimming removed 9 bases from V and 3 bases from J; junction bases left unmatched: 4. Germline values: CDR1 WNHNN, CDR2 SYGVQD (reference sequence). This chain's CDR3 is CASYTSGYEQYF. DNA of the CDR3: TGCGCCAGTTATACTAGCGGCTACGAGCAGTACTTC.

The CDR3 bases are TGTGCCAGCTCCCGACCAGCACGGGGCTCCTACGAGCAGTACTTC. It specifies CASSRPARGSYEQYF. This chain connects TRBV12-3 or TRBV12-4 to TRBJ2-7; perhaps TRBD2 as D (5 bases). CDR3 length: 15 amino acids. Trimming pared 8 bases from V and 0 bases from J, leaving 17 bases between.

As DNA, the CDR3 is TGTGCCAGCAGCAAGGGACAGGGATTCTACTATAATTCACCCCTCCACTTT. This sequence encodes CASSKGQGFYYNSPLHF. The gene calls are TRBV5-8 and TRBJ1-6; the match to TRBD1 covers 9 bases. Trimming at V came to 4 bases and at J to 3 bases, leaving 8 bases not matched to a gene. Germline V gene sequence: CDR1 SGHTS, CDR2 YDEGEE. This CDR3 has 17 residues.

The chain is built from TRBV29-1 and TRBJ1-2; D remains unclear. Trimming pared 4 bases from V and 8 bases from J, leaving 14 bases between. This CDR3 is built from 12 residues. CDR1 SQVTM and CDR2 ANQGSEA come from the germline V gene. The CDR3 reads CSVGAGIGGYTF. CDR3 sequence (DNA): TGCAGCGTTGGGGCTGGGATCGGAGGCTACACCTTC.

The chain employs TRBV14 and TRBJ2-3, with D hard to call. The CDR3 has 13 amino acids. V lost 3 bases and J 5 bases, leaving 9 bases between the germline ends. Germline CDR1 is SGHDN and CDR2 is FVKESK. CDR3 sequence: CASSHPNVDTQYF. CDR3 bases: TGTGCCAGCAGCCACCCGAATGTAGATACGCAGTATTTT.

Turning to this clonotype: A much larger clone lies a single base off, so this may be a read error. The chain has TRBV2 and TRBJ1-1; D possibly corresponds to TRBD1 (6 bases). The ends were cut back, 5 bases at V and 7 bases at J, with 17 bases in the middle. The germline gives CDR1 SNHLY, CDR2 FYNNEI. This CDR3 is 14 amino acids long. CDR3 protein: CASSTDCRGDEAFF. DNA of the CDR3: TGTGCCAGCAGTACGGACTGCAGGGGTGATGAAGCTTTCTTT.

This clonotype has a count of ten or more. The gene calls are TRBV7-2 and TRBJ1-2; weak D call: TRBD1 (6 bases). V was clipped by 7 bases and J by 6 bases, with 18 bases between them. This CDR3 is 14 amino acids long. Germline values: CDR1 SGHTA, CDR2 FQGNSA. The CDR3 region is CASIELGGADGYTF. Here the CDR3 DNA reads TGTGCCAGCATTGAACTGGGGGGGGCAGATGGCTACACCTTC.

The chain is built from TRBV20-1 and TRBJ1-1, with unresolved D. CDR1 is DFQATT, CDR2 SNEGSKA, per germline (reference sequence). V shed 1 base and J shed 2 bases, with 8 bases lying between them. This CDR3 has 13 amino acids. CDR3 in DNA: TGCAGTGCTAGAGGACTACTCAACACTGAAGCTTTCTTT. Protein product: CSARGLLNTEAFF.

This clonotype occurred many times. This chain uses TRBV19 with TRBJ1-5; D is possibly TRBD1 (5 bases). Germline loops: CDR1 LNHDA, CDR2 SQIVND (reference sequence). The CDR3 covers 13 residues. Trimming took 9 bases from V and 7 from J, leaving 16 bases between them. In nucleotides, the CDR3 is TGTGCCAGGCCCCCGATCAGGGACCAGCCCCAGCATTTT. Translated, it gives CARPPIRDQPQHF.

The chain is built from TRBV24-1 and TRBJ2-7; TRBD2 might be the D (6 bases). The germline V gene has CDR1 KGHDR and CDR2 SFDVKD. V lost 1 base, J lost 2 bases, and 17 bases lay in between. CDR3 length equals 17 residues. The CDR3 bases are TGTGCCACCAGTGATTTCCCGGGCAGGGAGGTAACCTACGAGCAGTACTTC. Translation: CATSDFPGREVTYEQYF.

CDR3 nucleotide sequence: TGTGCCACCAGTGATTTCGGGACTGGTGCCGGGGAGACCCAGTACTTC. This translates into CATSDFGTGAGETQYF. This chain connects TRBV24-1 to TRBJ2-5; D is possibly TRBD2 (6 bases). The CDR3 runs 16 residues. CDR1 is KGHDR and CDR2 is SFDVKD in the germline V gene. V was pared by 1 base and J by 5 bases, with 16 bases between.

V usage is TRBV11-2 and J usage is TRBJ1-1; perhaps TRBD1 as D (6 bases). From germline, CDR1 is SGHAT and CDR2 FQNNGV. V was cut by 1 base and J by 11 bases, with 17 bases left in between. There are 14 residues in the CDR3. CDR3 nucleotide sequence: TGTGCCAGCAGCTTAGGTGGACAGACGGGTGAGGCTTTCTTT. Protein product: CASSLGGQTGEAFF.

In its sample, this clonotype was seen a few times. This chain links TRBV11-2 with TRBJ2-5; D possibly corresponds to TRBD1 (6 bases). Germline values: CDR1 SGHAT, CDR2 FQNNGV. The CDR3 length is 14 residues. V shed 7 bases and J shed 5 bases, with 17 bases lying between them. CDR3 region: CASTSSGGYETQYF. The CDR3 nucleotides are TGTGCCAGCACCTCAAGTGGGGGCTATGAGACCCAGTACTTC. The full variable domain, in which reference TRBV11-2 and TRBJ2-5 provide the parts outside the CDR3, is EAGVAQSPRYKIIEKRQSVAFWCNPISGHATLYWYQQILGQGPKLLIQFQNNGVVDDSQLPKDRFSAERLKGVDSTLKIQPAKLEDSAVYLCASTSSGGYETQYFGPGTRLLVL.

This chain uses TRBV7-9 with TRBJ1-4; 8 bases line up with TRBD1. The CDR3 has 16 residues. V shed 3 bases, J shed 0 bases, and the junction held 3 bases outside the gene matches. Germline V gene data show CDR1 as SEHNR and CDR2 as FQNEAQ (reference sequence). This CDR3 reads CASSLPTGATNEKLFF. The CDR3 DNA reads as TGTGCCAGCAGCTTGCCGACAGGGGCAACTAATGAAAAACTGTTTTTT.

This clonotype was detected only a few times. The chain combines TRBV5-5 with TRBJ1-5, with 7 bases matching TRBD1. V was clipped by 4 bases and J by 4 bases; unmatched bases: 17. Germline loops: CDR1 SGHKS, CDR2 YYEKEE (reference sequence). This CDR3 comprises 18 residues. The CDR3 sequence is CASSQDLAGQNVNQPQHF. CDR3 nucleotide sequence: TGTGCCAGCAGCCAAGATTTAGCGGGACAGAACGTTAATCAGCCCCAGCATTTT.

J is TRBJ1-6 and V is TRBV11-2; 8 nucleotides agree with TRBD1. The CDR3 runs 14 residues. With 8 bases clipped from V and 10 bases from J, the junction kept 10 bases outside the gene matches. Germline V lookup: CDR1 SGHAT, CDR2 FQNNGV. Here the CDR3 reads CASGSGGADSPLHF. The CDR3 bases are TGTGCCAGCGGCTCAGGGGGCGCAGACTCACCCCTCCACTTT.

Written as DNA, the CDR3 is TGTGCCAGCGTTACACCCGCGGGGGATTCTCGAGAGACCCAGTACTTC. Its protein product is CASVTPAGDSRETQYF. This chain connects TRBV25-1 to TRBJ2-5; 7 nucleotides match TRBD2. Trimming cost V 8 bases and J 4 bases; bases outside gene matches: 16. Germline-derived CDR1 and CDR2 are MGHDK and SYGVNS. The CDR3 is made up of 16 amino acids.

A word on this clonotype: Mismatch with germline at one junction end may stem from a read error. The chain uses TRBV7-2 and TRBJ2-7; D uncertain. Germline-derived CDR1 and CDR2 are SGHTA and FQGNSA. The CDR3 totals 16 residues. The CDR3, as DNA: TGCGCCAGCAGCCAATCGACATCTTTCCCAACCTACGAGCAGTACTTC. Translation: CASSQSTSFPTYEQYF.

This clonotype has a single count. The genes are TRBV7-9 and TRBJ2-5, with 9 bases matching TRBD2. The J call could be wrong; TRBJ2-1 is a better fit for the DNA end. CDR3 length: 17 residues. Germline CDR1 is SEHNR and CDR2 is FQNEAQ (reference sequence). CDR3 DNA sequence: TGTGCCAGCAGCCCCTTAGCGGGAGCGAGCACCTACAATGAGCAGTTCTTC. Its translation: CASSPLAGASTYNEQFF.

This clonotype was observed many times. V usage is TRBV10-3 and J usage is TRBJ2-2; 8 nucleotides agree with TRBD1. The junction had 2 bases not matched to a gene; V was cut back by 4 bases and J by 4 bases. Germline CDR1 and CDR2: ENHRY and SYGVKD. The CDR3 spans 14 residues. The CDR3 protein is CAISAGTGTGELFF. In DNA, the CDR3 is TGTGCCATCAGTGCTGGGACAGGCACCGGGGAGCTGTTTTTT.

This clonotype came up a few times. In nucleotides, the CDR3 is TGTGCCAGCAGTGACACAGGGAACACTGGAAACACCATATATTTT. It translates to CASSDTGNTGNTIYF. This chain joins TRBV2 and TRBJ1-3, with D perhaps TRBD1 (6 bases). The CDR3 consists of 15 residues. From germline, CDR1 is SNHLY and CDR2 FYNNEI. The V end was cut by 3 bases, the J end by 2 bases, with 11 bases between. Drawing the rest from reference TRBV2 and TRBJ1-3, the complete variable domain is EPEVTQTPSHQVTQMGQEVILRCVPISNHLYFYWYRQILGQKVEFLVSFYNNEISEKSEIFDDQFSVERPDGSNFTLKIRSTKLEDSAMYFCASSDTGNTGNTIYFGEGSWLTVV.

CDR3 protein: CASGRHQNTGELFF. In DNA, the CDR3 is TGTGCCAGCGGCCGACACCAGAACACCGGGGAGCTGTTTTTT. The chain couples TRBV2 to TRBJ2-2; D unresolved. Trimming left V 8 bases short and J 1 base short, with 11 bases between. Looked up from germline, CDR1 is SNHLY and CDR2 is FYNNEI. The CDR3 spans 14 residues.

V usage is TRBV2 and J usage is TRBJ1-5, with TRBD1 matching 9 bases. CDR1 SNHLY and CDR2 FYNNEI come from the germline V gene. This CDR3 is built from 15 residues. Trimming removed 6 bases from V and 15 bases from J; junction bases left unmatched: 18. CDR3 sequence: CASRLAGDRVNMWHF. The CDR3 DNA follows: TGTGCCAGCAGATTGGCGGGGGACAGGGTGAATATGTGGCATTTT.

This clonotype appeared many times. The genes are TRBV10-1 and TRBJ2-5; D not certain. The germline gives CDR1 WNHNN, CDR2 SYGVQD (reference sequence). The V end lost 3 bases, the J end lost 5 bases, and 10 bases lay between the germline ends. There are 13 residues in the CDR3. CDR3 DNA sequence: TGCGCCAGCAGTGATACTAAGTGGGAGACCCAGTACTTC. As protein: CASSDTKWETQYF.

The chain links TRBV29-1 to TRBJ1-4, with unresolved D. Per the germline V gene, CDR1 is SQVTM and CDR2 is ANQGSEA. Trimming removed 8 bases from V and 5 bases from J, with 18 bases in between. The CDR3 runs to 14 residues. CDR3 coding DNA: TGCAGCCATTTCAGCCGGGGAGGCAATGAAAAACTGTTTTTT. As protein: CSHFSRGGNEKLFF. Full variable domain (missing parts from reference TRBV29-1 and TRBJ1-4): SAVISQKPSRDICQRGTSLTIQCQVDSQVTMMFWYRQQPGQSLTLIATANQGSEATYESGFVIDKFPISRPNLTFSTLTVSNMSPEDSSIYLCSHFSRGGNEKLFFGSGTQLSVL.

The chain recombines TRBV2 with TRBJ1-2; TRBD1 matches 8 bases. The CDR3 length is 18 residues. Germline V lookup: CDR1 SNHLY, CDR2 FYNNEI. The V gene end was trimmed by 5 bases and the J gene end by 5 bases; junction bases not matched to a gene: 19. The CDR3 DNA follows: TGTGCCAGCAGTCCCCAATCGGCCGGACAGGGCGAAAATTATGGCTACACCTTC. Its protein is CASSPQSAGQGENYGYTF.

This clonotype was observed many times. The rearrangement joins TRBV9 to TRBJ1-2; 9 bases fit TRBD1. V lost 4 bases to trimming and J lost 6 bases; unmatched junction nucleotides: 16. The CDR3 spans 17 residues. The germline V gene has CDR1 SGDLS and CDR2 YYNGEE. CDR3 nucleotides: TGTGCCAGCAGCTCAGGGATTGGGGACAGGGATTCGGATGGCTACACCTTC. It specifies CASSSGIGDRDSDGYTF.

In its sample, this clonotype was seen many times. CDR3 residues: CASSEFSFYGYTF. The DNA for the CDR3 is TGTGCCAGCAGTGAATTCAGCTTCTATGGCTACACCTTC. V usage is TRBV25-1 and J usage is TRBJ1-2; unclear D gene. Deletions cut 1 base from V and 4 bases from J, with 7 bases between. Germline assignment: CDR1 MGHDK and CDR2 SYGVNS. The CDR3 is 13 amino acids.

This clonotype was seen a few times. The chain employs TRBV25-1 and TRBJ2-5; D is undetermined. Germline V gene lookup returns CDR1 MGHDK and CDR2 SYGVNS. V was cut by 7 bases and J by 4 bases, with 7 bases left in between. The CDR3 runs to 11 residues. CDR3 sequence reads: CASNTGETQYF. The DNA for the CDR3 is TGTGCCAGCAATACGGGAGAGACCCAGTACTTC. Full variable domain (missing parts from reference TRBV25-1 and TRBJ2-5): EADIYQTPRYLVIGTGKKITLECSQTMGHDKMYWYQQDPGMELHLIHYSYGVNSTEKGDLSSESTVSRIRTEHFPLTLESARPSHTSQYLCASNTGETQYFGPGTRLLVL.

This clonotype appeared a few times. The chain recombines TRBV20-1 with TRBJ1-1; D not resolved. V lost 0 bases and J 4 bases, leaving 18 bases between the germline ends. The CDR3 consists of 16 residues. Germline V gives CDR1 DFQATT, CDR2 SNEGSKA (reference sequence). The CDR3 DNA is TGCAGTGCTAGAGATCTAGGGTACCAGGTCGGCACTGAAGCTTTCTTT. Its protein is CSARDLGYQVGTEAFF.